The rows below give T cell receptor beta chains drawn from one sample of a study of identifying expanded T cells in peripheral blood. The table came from immunoSEQ multiplex PCR; TCRdb's copy has only in-frame clones and leaves some out. Among 90,000 to 120,000 clones, around nine tenths were seen once, and the ten largest hold about 15%. The sequenced sample consisted of blood. The receptors originated from a person between 18 and 75 years old in good health. Both conserved end residues are part of each CDR3. A D gene is named only where the DNA matches it firmly. Size is stated for part of the rows, as once, few or many counts, or as a class when the clone is expanded.

. TRBJ1-6 TRBV5-4 . TGTGCCAGCAGCTCGGAATATAATTCACCCCTCCACTTT CASSSEYNSPLHF
. TRBJ2-1 TRBV5-1 . TGCGCCAGCAGCTTAAGGGCAGGGGGAGGTGAGCAGTTCTTC CASSLRAGGGEQFF
. TRBJ2-1 TRBV11-2 . TGTGCCAGCAGCTTAGGAGCCCCTGGCGACAATGAGCAGTTCTTC CASSLGAPGDNEQFF
once TRBJ2-5 TRBV11-2 . TGTGCCAGCAGCTTAGAAAGGGAAGAGACCCAGTACTTC CASSLEREETQYF
. TRBJ1-5 TRBV19 . TGTGCCAGTAGTATCAGACTGATTAGCAATCAGCCCCAGCATTTT CASSIRLISNQPQHF
. TRBJ1-5 TRBV5-5 TRBD1 TGTGCCAGCAGCCGGCGACAGGGACCAGAGGGTCAGCCCCAGCATTTT CASSRRQGPEGQPQHF
. TRBJ2-1 TRBV10-2 TRBD2 TGCGCCAGCAGCCTCTCCACTAGCGGTACCTACAATGAGCAGTTCTTC CASSLSTSGTYNEQFF
. TRBJ2-5 TRBV7-2 . TGTGCCAGCAGCTTAAACAGGGAAGAGACCCAGTACTTC CASSLNREETQYF
few TRBJ1-5 TRBV5-6 . TGTGCCAGCAGCTTATGGCAGGGCATCAATCAGCCCCAGCATTTT CASSLWQGINQPQHF
. TRBJ2-1 TRBV15 TRBD1 TGTGCCACCAGCAGAGATCCTATGTGGGGACAGTGGGACAATGAGCAGTTCTTC CATSRDPMWGQWDNEQFF
. TRBJ1-1 TRBV18 . TGTGCCAGCTCACCTTCGTCGTGGGCCTTGAACACTGAAGCTTTCTTT CASSPSSWALNTEAFF
. TRBJ2-3 TRBV4-2 . TGTGCCAGCAGCCAAGAGGCGAGGCCCGGCCCCCGCACAGATACGCAGTATTTT CASSQEARPGPRTDTQYF
many TRBJ2-7 TRBV4-1 . TGCGCCAGCAGCCAAGCCAGAGACCGCGAGCAGTACTTC CASSQARDREQYF
. TRBJ1-6 TRBV7-2 . TGTGCCAGCAGCTTAGCGGGGCCCAGGACCTCCTATAATTCACCCCTCCACTTT CASSLAGPRTSYNSPLHF
. TRBJ2-1 TRBV27 TRBD1 TGTGCCAGCACAAGGTTCGGGACAGGTTACAATGAGCAGTTCTTC CASTRFGTGYNEQFF
. TRBJ2-3 TRBV7-9 . TGTGCCAGCAGCTTAGAGGGGTCCACAGATACGCAGTATTTT CASSLEGSTDTQYF
. TRBJ2-3 TRBV29-1 TRBD2 TGCAGCGTTAGTTCAGCGGGAAACACAGATACGCAGTATTTT CSVSSAGNTDTQYF
. TRBJ1-1 TRBV7-9 . TGTGCCAGCAGCCGTGGGGCCACTGAAGCTTTCTTT CASSRGATEAFF
once TRBJ2-3 TRBV7-9 . TGTGCCAGCAGCTTGGGACTCCACACAGATACGCAGTATTTT CASSLGLHTDTQYF
. TRBJ1-4 TRBV7-9 . TGTGCCAGCAGCTTACCCCCTAGGACGGGAGAAAAACTGTTTTTT CASSLPPRTGEKLFF
once TRBJ1-2 TRBV2 TRBD1 TGTGCCAGCACCTACGCACGGACAGGGAACTATGGCTACACCTTC CASTYARTGNYGYTF
. TRBJ1-6 TRBV7-8 . TGTGCCAGCAGCTGGACAGACTATAATTCACCCCTCCACTTT CASSWTDYNSPLHF
. TRBJ2-3 TRBV7-9 . TGTGCCAGCAGCTTAGGGGGCGGGCCAGATACGCAGTATTTT CASSLGGGPDTQYF
. TRBJ2-2 TRBV2 TRBD1 TGTGCCAGCAGTTTCCAGGGGGCGAACACCGGGGAGCTGTTTTTT CASSFQGANTGELFF
. TRBJ2-7 TRBV5-4 TRBD2 TGTGCCAGCAGCTTGGACGGCGGGGGGGCTATTGAGCAGTACTTC CASSLDGGGAIEQYF
. TRBJ2-7 TRBV11-2 TRBD2 TGTGCCAGCAGCCTTCTACCGACTAGCGGGGGTGGCTACGAGCAGTACTTC CASSLLPTSGGGYEQYF
. TRBJ2-3 TRBV7-6 TRBD2 TGTGCCAGCAGCTACCAAAGGGGGACTAGCGGGGGCCATCGGGACACAGATACGCAGTATTTT CASSYQRGTSGGHRDTDTQYF
few TRBJ1-5 TRBV7-8 . TGTGCCAGCAGCTTTAGCGGGGTCCATCAGCCCCAGCATTTT CASSFSGVHQPQHF
. TRBJ2-1 TRBV6-5 . TGTGCCAGCAGTTACTCTAGAGTGGATGAGCAGTTCTTC CASSYSRVDEQFF
. TRBJ2-3 TRBV7-9 . TGTGCCAGCTACCCCACTACCGGGGGGCGTCCGCCAGATACGCAGTATTTT CASYPTTGGRPPDTQYF
. TRBJ2-5 TRBV9 TRBD2 TGTGCCAGCAGCCCCGGGGGGGACGTTGAGACCCAGTACTTC CASSPGGDVETQYF
. TRBJ1-2 TRBV29-1 TRBD1 TGCAGCGTTGATGGGGGACAGGGTAACTATGGCTACACCTTC CSVDGGQGNYGYTF
. TRBJ2-2 TRBV5-8 TRBD1 TGTGCCAGCAGCCCTCGACAGGGGGCCCTTGGGACCGGGGAGCTGTTTTTT CASSPRQGALGTGELFF
. TRBJ1-1 TRBV19 TRBD1 TGTGCCAGTAGTATTGGCAGGGGGCTGTATACTGAAGCTTTCTTT CASSIGRGLYTEAFF
. TRBJ2-1 TRBV18 . TGTGCCAGCTCTTTCACGAGGGATGAGCAGTTCTTC CASSFTRDEQFF
. TRBJ1-4 TRBV6-1 . TGTGCCACCTCATTTAGCTCAACTAATGAAAAACTGTTTTTT CATSFSSTNEKLFF
. TRBJ1-5 TRBV28 . TGTGCCAGCAGCCCCACGCTCGGGGCCTCTCAGCCCCAGCATTTT CASSPTLGASQPQHF
. TRBJ1-1 TRBV15 . TGTGCCACCAGCTTTAATCAGGGGTTTTCCCATTTAAACACTGAAGCTTTCTTT CATSFNQGFSHLNTEAFF
. TRBJ2-3 TRBV10-3 . TGTGCCATCAGGGGGGCCCGCACAGATACGCAGTATTTT CAIRGARTDTQYF
. TRBJ2-1 TRBV28 . TGTGCCAGCACACTCTACAATGAGCAGTTCTTC CASTLYNEQFF
. TRBJ2-7 TRBV5-4 TRBD2 TGTGCCAGCAGCTTTGGGGGGGGCTCCTACGAGCAGTACTTC CASSFGGGSYEQYF
few TRBJ1-6 TRBV28 . TGTGCCAGCAGCCTTACGGGTCGGGGGTCACCCCTCCACTTT CASSLTGRGSPLHF
few TRBJ1-3 TRBV19 . TGTGCCAGTTCGACCCCGGGGGGCGTAAACACCATATATTTT CASSTPGGVNTIYF
. TRBJ1-2 TRBV6-6 . TGTGCCAGCAGTTACTCGATCCCGGGGTCGTATGGCTACACCTTC CASSYSIPGSYGYTF
. TRBJ2-7 TRBV11-2 . TGTGCCAGCAGCCCCAATTTGGGGCCGCGCTACGAGCAGTACTTC CASSPNLGPRYEQYF
once TRBJ2-2 TRBV7-9 . TGTGCCAGCAGCCTAAAAACTTGGGCCGGGGAGCTGTTTTTT CASSLKTWAGELFF
. TRBJ1-2 TRBV5-4 . TGTGCCAGCAACGGACCGGCCCCTGGCTACACCTTC CASNGPAPGYTF
few TRBJ2-1 TRBV28 TRBD1 TGTGCCAGCAGTCTAAAGGACAGGGGGTACTACAATGAGCAGTTCTTC CASSLKDRGYYNEQFF
. TRBJ2-2 TRBV4-3 TRBD2 TGCGCCAGCAGCCACCCTAGCGGGGGGACGAACACCGGGGAGCTGTTTTTT CASSHPSGGTNTGELFF
. TRBJ1-1 TRBV7-9 . TGTGCCAGCAGCCGGGACTTTAACTTAAGGGCTTTCTTT CASSRDFNLRAFF
. TRBJ2-3 TRBV11-3 . TGTGCCAGCAGCTTAGTCGGACAAGGATCGCAGTATTTT CASSLVGQGSQYF
. TRBJ2-2 TRBV28 TRBD1 TGTGCCAGCAGTATACGAGGACAGGGAGTCACCGGGGAGCTGTTTTTT CASSIRGQGVTGELFF
. TRBJ2-5 TRBV18 . TGTGCCAGCTCACCAGGTCCGTGGGGAGAGACCCAGTACTTC CASSPGPWGETQYF
. TRBJ2-3 TRBV9 TRBD2 TGTGCCAGCAGCGTCATGGGGGGGACAGATACGCAGTATTTT CASSVMGGTDTQYF
. TRBJ2-3 TRBV18 TRBD1 TGTGCCAGCTCACCACGGGACAGGGGGTTCAGGACAGATACGCAGTATTTT CASSPRDRGFRTDTQYF
. TRBJ2-7 TRBV18 . TGTGCCAGCTCACCACTCGCGGACCTCTCCTACGAGCAGTACTTC CASSPLADLSYEQYF
. TRBJ1-2 TRBV2 . TGTGCCAGCAGTGAAACTGGGACCAACTATGGCTACACCTTC CASSETGTNYGYTF
. TRBJ2-7 TRBV28 . TGTGCCAGCAGTCCCTGGGGGGGGCTTTCCTACGAGCAGTACTTC CASSPWGGLSYEQYF